This is a list of T cell receptor beta chains from one sample in a study of a mutant IDH1 vaccine in newly diagnosed glioma. Generated by immunoSEQ multiplex PCR, the TCRdb table keeps only in-frame clones and is missing some. The sample includes around 40,000 clones, roughly 83% of them seen just once. Their antigens remain unidentified. The specimen comprised PBMCs, sampled from a glioma patient whose treatment included an IDH1 peptide vaccine. The receptors were sampled from a woman aged 18-29 years with glioma. Some clones in this sample may be carry-over from other donors' samples. Each CDR3 is given with its conserved first and last residue. The D gene is left open where the match is weak. Size is stated for part of the rows, as once, few or many counts, or as a class when the clone is expanded.

cdr3_length	j_call	clone_size	d_call	v_call	cdr3_nt	cdr3_aa
13	TRBJ2-1	.	.	TRBV11-2	TGTGCCAGCAGCTCTACTAGGTGGTATGAGCAGTTCTTC	CASSSTRWYEQFF
12	TRBJ2-7	.	.	TRBV7-9	TGTGCCAGCAGCTTAATCGTCTACGAGCAGTACTTC	CASSLIVYEQYF
16	TRBJ2-2	.	.	TRBV19	TGTGCCAGTAGCCTAAGGGGGGGACGAAATTCCGGGGAGCTGTTTTTT	CASSLRGGRNSGELFF
14	TRBJ2-7	.	.	TRBV5-4	TGTGCCAGCAGCCCGGAAGTTTTCTCCTACGAGCAGTACTTC	CASSPEVFSYEQYF
13	TRBJ2-2	.	TRBD2	TRBV6-5	TGTGCCAGCAGATCCTCTAGCGGCGGGGAGCTGTTTTTT	CASRSSSGGELFF
12	TRBJ2-3	.	.	TRBV28	TGTGCCAGCAGTTCTGCTTGGGATACGCAGTATTTT	CASSSAWDTQYF
18	TRBJ2-5	few	TRBD2	TRBV7-8	TGTGCCAGCAGCCCGACCCCCGGACCGGGAGGGGGAGCAGAGACCCAGTACTTC	CASSPTPGPGGGAETQYF
13	TRBJ2-5	.	.	TRBV29-1	TGCAGCGTTACACCGGGCCAACAAAAGACCCAGTACTTC	CSVTPGQQKTQYF
15	TRBJ1-1	.	TRBD1	TRBV5-1	TGCGCCAGCAGCCCAACGCCGGGACAGGGCTTAGAAGCTTTCTTT	CASSPTPGQGLEAFF
14	TRBJ1-4	.	TRBD1	TRBV5-1	TGCGCCAGCAGCTCCGGGACAGGGACTGAAAAACTGTTTTTT	CASSSGTGTEKLFF
18	TRBJ1-2	.	TRBD1	TRBV25-1	TGTGCCAGCAGTGAACCACCCGGGACAGAGGGGGGTTGGGGTGGCTACACCTTC	CASSEPPGTEGGWGGYTF
12	TRBJ2-7	.	.	TRBV12-5	TGTGCTAGTGGTAACGGGGATGGCGAGCAGTACTTC	CASGNGDGEQYF
14	TRBJ2-2	.	.	TRBV7-3	TGTGCCAGCAGCTTACGGCGGGGAGCCGGGGAGCTGTTTTTT	CASSLRRGAGELFF
14	TRBJ1-1	.	.	TRBV7-9	TGTGCCAGCAGCTTAGATAGGCAGGCGATGGGCGCTTTCTTT	CASSLDRQAMGAFF
14	TRBJ2-7	.	.	TRBV30	TGTGCCGGCCAGGGACTTATCGGGGCCTACGAGCAGTACTTC	CAGQGLIGAYEQYF
12	TRBJ1-1	.	.	TRBV11-3	TGTGCCAGCAGCCGACGTGGGACTGAAGCTTTCTTT	CASSRRGTEAFF
16	TRBJ2-1	.	TRBD2	TRBV4-2	TGTGCCAGCAGCCAAGAGAGCAGCGGGGGATACAATGAGCAGTTCTTC	CASSQESSGGYNEQFF
15	TRBJ1-2	once	.	TRBV28	TGTGCCAGCAGTTTGGGGGGCCGGGGAATCTATGGCTACACCTTC	CASSLGGRGIYGYTF
14	TRBJ1-1	few	.	TRBV6-5	TGTGCCAGCAGTTCACTGACAGGGAACACTGAAGCTTTCTTT	CASSSLTGNTEAFF
12	TRBJ2-3	.	.	TRBV7-9	TGTGCCAGCAGCTTATCTACAGATACGCAGTATTTT	CASSLSTDTQYF
14	TRBJ2-3	.	TRBD2	TRBV28	TGTGCCAGCAGTCGCGGGGGGAGCACAGATACGCAGTATTTT	CASSRGGSTDTQYF
13	TRBJ1-3	once	.	TRBV5-1	TGCGCCAGCAGCTTGGGCTCTGGAAACACCATATATTTT	CASSLGSGNTIYF
15	TRBJ1-2	.	.	TRBV15	TGTGCCACCAGCAGAGATGTTCGGGGAAGCTATGGCTACACCTTC	CATSRDVRGSYGYTF
13	TRBJ1-3	.	.	TRBV27	TGTGCCAGCAGTCCCGGCTCTGGAAACACCATATATTTT	CASSPGSGNTIYF
15	TRBJ1-1	.	.	TRBV7-9	TGTGCCAGCAGCCCTGTACAGGGTGTGAACACTGAAGCTTTCTTT	CASSPVQGVNTEAFF
15	TRBJ2-3	.	TRBD2	TRBV5-4	TGTGCCAGCAGCTTGGTACTAGCGGGAGGAGATACGCAGTATTTT	CASSLVLAGGDTQYF
15	TRBJ2-7	.	TRBD1	TRBV4-2	TGTGCCAGCAGCCGCCGGACAGGGGGCCTCGACGAGCAGTACTTC	CASSRRTGGLDEQYF
17	TRBJ1-2	.	.	TRBV2	TGTGCCAGCAGTATTAGAACAGCCCCACTAACTAACTATGGCTACACCTTC	CASSIRTAPLTNYGYTF
13	TRBJ2-2	.	.	TRBV19	TGTGCCAGTCGACAGCTTATCACCGGGGAGCTGTTTTTT	CASRQLITGELFF
16	TRBJ1-3	.	TRBD1	TRBV6-6	TGTGCCAGCAGTTACCCTGGACAGGGTCTGGGAAACACCATATATTTT	CASSYPGQGLGNTIYF
14	TRBJ1-4	.	TRBD1	TRBV6-1	TGTGCCAGCAGGGGCGGGACAGGGGGTTCGGAACTGTTTTTT	CASRGGTGGSELFF
13	TRBJ2-7	.	.	TRBV5-4	TGTGCCAGCAGCCTACAGGGAACCTACGAGCAGTACTTC	CASSLQGTYEQYF
16	TRBJ2-5	.	TRBD1	TRBV5-1	TGCGCCAGCAGGAAGGACAGGGTTCCGCGCCAAGAGACCCAGTACTTC	CASRKDRVPRQETQYF
13	TRBJ1-1	few	.	TRBV30	TGTGCCTGGAGTATCGACACGAACACTGAAGCTTTCTTT	CAWSIDTNTEAFF
18	TRBJ2-2	.	TRBD1	TRBV6-4	TGTGCCAGCAGTGACTCCCCTCTCAGGGGGCGTAACACCGGGGAGCTGTTTTTT	CASSDSPLRGRNTGELFF
15	TRBJ1-3	.	TRBD1	TRBV19	TGTGCCAGTAGTGGGACAGGGGGCTCTGGAAACACCATATATTTT	CASSGTGGSGNTIYF
14	TRBJ1-5	.	.	TRBV6-6	TGTGCCAGCAGTTACACGGACAGCTATCAGCCCCAGCATTTT	CASSYTDSYQPQHF
15	TRBJ2-1	.	.	TRBV30	TGTGCCTGGAGGAGGGGACCTCAACTGCGGGGAGAGCAGTTCTTC	CAWRRGPQLRGEQFF
15	TRBJ2-7	.	.	TRBV7-9	TGTGCCAGCACCCCCGGGTTCACGGAACTCTACGAGCAGTACTTC	CASTPGFTELYEQYF
13	TRBJ2-7	.	.	TRBV27	TGTGCCAGCAGTTTCGAACCGGCTGGGGAGCAGTACTTC	CASSFEPAGEQYF
15	TRBJ2-1	.	.	TRBV25-1	TGTGCCAGCAGTGAATATCGGAACTGGGCGAATGAGCAGTTCTTC	CASSEYRNWANEQFF
13	TRBJ1-6	once	.	TRBV5-6	TGTGCCAGCAGGGGCGGGTATAATTCACCCCTCCACTTT	CASRGGYNSPLHF